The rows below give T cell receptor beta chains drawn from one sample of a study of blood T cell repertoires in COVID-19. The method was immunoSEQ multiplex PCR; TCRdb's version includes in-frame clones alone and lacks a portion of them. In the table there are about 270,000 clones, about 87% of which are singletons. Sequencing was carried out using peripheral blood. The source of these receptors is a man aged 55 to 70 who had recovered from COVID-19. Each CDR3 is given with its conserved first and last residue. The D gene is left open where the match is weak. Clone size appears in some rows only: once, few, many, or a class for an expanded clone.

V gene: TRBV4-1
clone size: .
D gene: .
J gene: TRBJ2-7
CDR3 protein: CASSPRQRLASNYEQYF
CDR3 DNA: TGCGCCAGCAGCCCCAGACAGCGCCTGGCCTCTAACTACGAGCAGTACTTC

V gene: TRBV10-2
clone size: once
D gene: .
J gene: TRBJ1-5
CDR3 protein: CASSESTFGQPQHF
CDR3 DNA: TGCGCCAGCAGTGAGTCGACTTTCGGGCAGCCCCAGCATTTT

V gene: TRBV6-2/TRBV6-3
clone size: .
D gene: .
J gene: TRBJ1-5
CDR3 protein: CASSFAAGGNQPQHF
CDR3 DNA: TGTGCCAGCAGTTTCGCGGCAGGGGGCAATCAGCCCCAGCATTTT

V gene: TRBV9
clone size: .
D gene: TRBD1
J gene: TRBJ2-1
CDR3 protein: CASSGGTGWYEQFF
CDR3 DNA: TGTGCCAGCAGCGGGGGGACAGGATGGTATGAGCAGTTCTTC

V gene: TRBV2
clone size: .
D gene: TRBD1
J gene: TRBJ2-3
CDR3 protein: CASSRQGITDTQYF
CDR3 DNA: TGTGCCAGCTCTAGACAGGGTATAACAGATACGCAGTATTTT

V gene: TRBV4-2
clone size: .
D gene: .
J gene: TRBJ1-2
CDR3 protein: CASSQDRLYGYTF
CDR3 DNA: TGTGCCAGCAGCCAAGATAGACTTTATGGCTACACCTTC

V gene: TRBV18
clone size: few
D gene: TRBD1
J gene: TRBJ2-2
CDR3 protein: CASSPDRGPGTGELFF
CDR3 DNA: TGTGCCAGCTCACCCGACAGGGGGCCGGGCACCGGGGAGCTGTTTTTT

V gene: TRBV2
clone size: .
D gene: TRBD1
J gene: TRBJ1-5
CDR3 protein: CASRSQTGVNQPQHF
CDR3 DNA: TGTGCCAGCAGGTCGCAGACAGGGGTAAATCAGCCCCAGCATTTT

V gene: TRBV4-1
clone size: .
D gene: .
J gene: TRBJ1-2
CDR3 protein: CASSQDTPVTLYGYTF
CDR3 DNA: TGCGCCAGCAGCCAAGATACACCCGTTACCTTATATGGCTACACCTTC

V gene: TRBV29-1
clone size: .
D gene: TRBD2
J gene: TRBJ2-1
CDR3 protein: CSVEADSGGYNEQFF
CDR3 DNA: TGCAGCGTTGAAGCTGACAGCGGGGGGTACAATGAGCAGTTCTTC

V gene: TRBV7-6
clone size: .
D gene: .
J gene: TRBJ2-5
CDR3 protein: CASSQRNPQGMVQETQYF
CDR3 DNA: TGTGCCAGCAGCCAACGCAACCCACAGGGTATGGTGCAAGAGACCCAGTACTTC

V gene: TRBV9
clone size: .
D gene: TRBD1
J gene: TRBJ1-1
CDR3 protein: CASSVEGQGVEGAFF
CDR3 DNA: TGTGCCAGCAGCGTAGAGGGACAGGGGGTAGAGGGAGCTTTCTTT

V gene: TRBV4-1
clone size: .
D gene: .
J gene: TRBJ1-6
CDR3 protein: CASSQDENSRNSPLHF
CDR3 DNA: TGCGCCAGCAGCCAAGATGAGAACAGCCGAAATTCACCCCTCCACTTT